This T cell receptor (beta chain) was profiled in a study of blood T cell repertoires in COVID-19 (TCRdb year 2020). Some background on the complete study: The collaborator samples originated in the United States, Italy and Spain and spanned the acute and convalescent phases of COVID-19. The material from the prospective study consisted of cDNA or gDNA derived from T cells, B-cell-depleted T cells, or PBMCs. Deeply sampled blood TCRbeta repertoires from subjects exposed to, actively infected with, or recovered from COVID-19 were included in the dataset. The repertoires were released in a freely available public database meant as a resource for research on the immune response to SARS-CoV-2. Samples were obtained from the ongoing ImmuneRACE study (first 160 participants) and from 1,000 to 1,500 subjects provided by 6 global collaborators. A de-identified subject ID, COVID-19 status, age in years and sex were almost always included in the sample metadata. HLA class I and class II types, where available, came from metadata supplied by the sample provider rather than from assay-based typing. General study outcomes and caveats: The amount of clinical and demographic metadata varied by source and participant and was provided uncurated.

About this clone: Its target antigen remains unknown. No base-level quality is on record; no much larger clone is a single base apart.

V is clipped by 5 bases and J by 8 bases, and the sequence between their germline boundaries is 12 bases long. Its CDR3 holds 12 amino acids, cysteine through phenylalanine. Left in the record is the CDR3 DNA by itself, 36 bases read in frame from the first base. Collaborating institutions collected whole blood in K2EDTA tubes following their own protocols. Collaborator samples were shipped for TCRbeta analysis as frozen whole blood, isolated PBMCs, or DNA extracted from either sample type. The immunoSEQ Assay, a bias-controlled multiplex PCR, was used to amplify TCRbeta CDR3 regions from genomic DNA. The original methods were these. The number of nucleated cells in each sample was estimated by amplification of reference gene primers within the assay. To quantify the absolute abundance of each unique TCRbeta CDR3 rearrangement, sequence reads were collapsed and filtered. Productive Simpson clonality was computed per sample as the square root of Simpson's diversity index over productive rearrangements. In TCRdb, the immuneACCESS table is reduced to in-frame sequences with V and J assigned. These tables do not hold every clone; where another copy was compared, an unresolved V gene accounts for under half, and the others remain unexplained. The V and J calls and clone size come from that table; D and trimming were worked out from the DNA. This sample lists some 150,000 clones; approximately 80% were detected once. Over 5% of the sample is in the top ten clones.

The receptor was derived from a human donor in a cohort sampled during active COVID-19. The chain links TRBV12-3 or TRBV12-4 with TRBJ1-2, with TRBD1 as a weak D call on 6 bases. The sequenced sample was peripheral blood. CDR3 region: CASSMLQGGYTF. The DNA reads as follows: TGTGCCAGCAGTATGCTACAGGGAGGCTACACCTTC.